Presented here are 4 T cell receptor beta chains from one specimen sequenced in a study of cytomegalovirus exposure and HLA in healthy donors (dated by TCRdb to the late 2010s). Library method: the immunoSEQ multiplex PCR assay. A mixture of 60 forward primers for TCR Vbeta segments and 13 reverse primers for TCR Jbeta segments was used in the multiplex PCR. TCRdb took over this immuneACCESS table, retaining in-frame rearrangements with V and J assigned. Such tables are incomplete; in checked studies, under half of the missing clones stem from an unresolved V gene, and the remainder is unexplained. The sample records fewer than 200,000 clones, approximately 82% of which are singletons. Jointly, the top ten make up 1.2% of the sample. The sample comprised PBMCs. These receptor sequences come from a girl aged 2 to 10 in good health and CMV-seropositive.

The chain joins TRBV9 to TRBJ2-7; 7 bases agree with TRBD2. The CDR3 consists of 14 residues. The V and J ends lost 4 bases and 1 base, in that order; junction bases with no gene match: 5. Germline V gives CDR1 SGDLS, CDR2 YYNGEE. The CDR3 protein is CASSSGETSYEQYF. Here the CDR3 DNA reads TGTGCCAGCAGCAGCGGGGAAACATCCTACGAGCAGTACTTC.

The table lists this clone with a few counts. CDR3 nucleotides: TGCGCCAGCAGCCAAGCCCCCGCGGCCTCCTACGAGCAGTACTTC. Amino acid sequence: CASSQAPAASYEQYF. The chain is built from TRBV4-1 and TRBJ2-7; no clear D gene. CDR1 MGHRA and CDR2 YSYEKL come from the germline V gene. The CDR3 has 15 residues. The germline V and J ends were trimmed by 1 base and 0 bases, with 10 bases remaining between them.

In nucleotides, the CDR3 is TGTGCCAGCAGTCCGTACTTACTAGCGGGAGGGCCCTCGAATACGCAGTATTTT. It is translated as CASSPYLLAGGPSNTQYF. The chain is built from TRBV27 and TRBJ2-3, with 13 bases matching TRBD2. V dropped 5 bases and J dropped 7; count of bases not matched to a gene: 15. Germline CDR1 is MNHEY and CDR2 is SMNVEV (reference sequence). The CDR3 length is 18 residues.

The chain links TRBV28 to TRBJ1-5; 9 nucleotides agree with TRBD1. The CDR3 runs 17 residues. Losses at the gene ends were 5 bases for V and 4 bases for J; bases not matched to a gene: 12. The germline V gene encodes CDR1 MDHEN and CDR2 SYDVKM. The CDR3 here is CASSLTQQGAVNQPQHF. CDR3 bases: TGTGCCAGCAGTCTCACTCAACAGGGGGCGGTTAATCAGCCCCAGCATTTT. Full variable domain (outside the CDR3, taken from reference TRBV28 and TRBJ1-5): DVKVTQSSRYLVKRTGEKVFLECVQDMDHENMFWYRQDPGLGLRLIYFSYDVKMKEKGDIPEGYSVSREKKERFSLILESASTNQTSMYLCASSLTQQGAVNQPQHFGDGTRLSIL.